These T cell receptor beta chains were read from a single sample in a study of blood T cell repertoires in COVID-19. TCRdb keeps only in-frame clones here, not all; method: immunoSEQ multiplex PCR. The table records about 210,000 clones, approximately 80% of them present only once. The material sequenced was peripheral blood. The receptors shown here come from a woman at least 80 years old with COVID-19, enrolled during active disease. Both conserved end residues are trimmed from each CDR3.

j_call | v_call | cdr3_aa
TRBJ1-5 | TRBV12-3/TRBV12-4 | ASNVQDQPQH
TRBJ1-5 | TRBV7-2 | ASSPDRASNQPQH
TRBJ2-7 | TRBV2 | ASSDRTGGHEQY
TRBJ1-3 | TRBV12-3/TRBV12-4 | ASTPQGLNTIY
TRBJ2-1 | TRBV24-1 | ATSDFRRGNEQF
TRBJ2-2 | TRBV7-3 | ASSFGGGTGELF
TRBJ2-2 | TRBV9 | ASSVATSITGELF
TRBJ1-1 | TRBV5-6 | ASSLDPSGGLAEAF
TRBJ1-2 | TRBV7-9 | ASSPTGSMGGYT
TRBJ1-2 | TRBV7-3 | ASSAGGAGYGYT
TRBJ2-1 | TRBV10-1 | ARRNEQF
TRBJ1-4 | TRBV5-1 | ASSAGGDRNEKLF
TRBJ1-1 | TRBV3-1/TRBV3-2 | ASSPQLTVWSEAF
TRBJ2-5 | TRBV4-1 | ASRRETFQETQY
TRBJ2-1 | TRBV11-2 | ASSTDRGRYNEQF
TRBJ1-6 | TRBV7-8 | ASSPTRTGSLSPLH
TRBJ2-3 | TRBV2 | ASRGGRSPTTQY
TRBJ1-2 | TRBV5-1 | ASSLGTGDFYGYT
TRBJ2-4 | TRBV9 | ASSVGGPQNIQY
TRBJ1-1 | TRBV6-5 | ASTRARVNTEAF
TRBJ2-3 | TRBV6-5 | ASSYFGDTQY
TRBJ1-2 | TRBV6-5 | ASSTSPGSLRGYT
TRBJ2-5 | TRBV5-1 | ASSPTTGQETQY
TRBJ2-2 | TRBV9 | ASSVGGANTGELF
TRBJ2-7 | TRBV27 | ASSLDEGGRGYEQY
TRBJ1-2 | TRBV5-4 | ASSLGQPPGGYT
TRBJ2-1 | TRBV28 | ASSFWGGGRGSSYNEQF
TRBJ1-5 | TRBV6-5 | ASSTGQGPNQPQH
TRBJ2-1 | TRBV4-1 | ASSQRREQF
TRBJ2-7 | TRBV14 | ASSQFSEQY
TRBJ2-7 | TRBV10-3 | AISESGGEQY
TRBJ1-1 | TRBV7-9 | ASSLRDRENTEAF
TRBJ2-2 | TRBV18 | ASSPPGQGSGELF
TRBJ2-6 | TRBV28 | ASSPGLAGLSGANVLT
TRBJ2-7 | TRBV5-1 | ASSSQVSGSEQY
TRBJ1-5 | TRBV7-6 | ASSLGSQGSNQPQH
TRBJ2-2 | TRBV6-5 | ASSKRQGATGELF
TRBJ1-1 | TRBV19 | ASSPPRDRNTEAF
TRBJ1-1 | TRBV5-4 | ASSLVAGVTEAF
TRBJ1-1 | TRBV7-8 | ASSPPLGGNTEAF
TRBJ1-1 | TRBV18 | ASSPSRDRWGTEAF
TRBJ1-1 | TRBV27 | ASSRSWTGGYRNTEAF
TRBJ2-3 | TRBV4-1 | ASSRLAGEGDTQY
TRBJ2-4 | TRBV5-6 | ASSFSAGGNIQY
TRBJ1-6 | TRBV27 | ASRVTDNSYNSPLH
TRBJ1-1 | TRBV5-1 | ASSWGQGASTEAF
TRBJ1-3 | TRBV15 | ATSPRSGGKGGNTIY
TRBJ1-2 | TRBV5-8 | ASSLSQGGWYGYT
TRBJ2-5 | TRBV18 | ASSPRTGTSGETQY
TRBJ1-3 | TRBV5-1 | ASSPSEANTIY
TRBJ1-5 | TRBV18 | ASSPISDPRQPQH
TRBJ2-5 | TRBV24-1 | ATSDPTQRRETQY
TRBJ2-5 | TRBV9 | ASSVSPGNQETQY
TRBJ1-4 | TRBV24-1 | ATSDGPGKLF
TRBJ2-7 | TRBV9 | ASSGQGPYEQY
TRBJ2-2 | TRBV18 | ASSPRGSGELF
TRBJ2-3 | TRBV7-9 | ASSLGQADMIGQY
TRBJ1-2 | TRBV12-3/TRBV12-4 | ASSSGGGYGYT
TRBJ1-5 | TRBV19 | ASSINRVGGNQPQH
TRBJ2-3 | TRBV10-3 | AISKGGTARTDTQY